A selection of T cell receptor beta chains follows, all from one sample in a study of blood T cell repertoires in COVID-19. The repertoire was sequenced with immunoSEQ multiplex PCR; TCRdb's copy has only in-frame clones and lacks some. Found here are around 190,000 clones, 82% of them singletons; the top ten hold around 8%. Material: peripheral blood. The receptors come from a woman in her sixties with COVID-19, enrolled during active disease. CDR3s include the opening cysteine and the closing phenylalanine or tryptophan. The D gene is left open where the match is weak. Expanded clones are given a class, and other clones once, few, many or no size at all.

CDR3 protein,CDR3 DNA,V gene,D gene,clone size,J gene
CASSPRLAGGDTQYF,TGTGCCAGCAGCCCCCGCCTAGCGGGGGGAGATACGCAGTATTTT,TRBV11-2,TRBD2,-,TRBJ2-3
CASSQLPGQGTYEQYF,TGTGCCAGCAGCCAACTACCGGGACAGGGAACCTACGAGCAGTACTTC,TRBV14,TRBD1,-,TRBJ2-7
CSASSGMFYSNQPQHF,TGCAGTGCTAGTTCGGGTATGTTCTATAGCAATCAGCCCCAGCATTTT,TRBV20-1,-,-,TRBJ1-5
CASSLDTGSTEAFF,TGTGCCAGCAGCTTAGATACAGGGAGTACTGAAGCTTTCTTT,TRBV11-3,-,-,TRBJ1-1
CASNPPGPLDQPQHF,TGTGCCAGCAACCCCCCAGGGCCATTAGATCAGCCCCAGCATTTT,TRBV6-5,-,-,TRBJ1-5
CASSLVGLASSLAYNEQFF,TGTGCCAGCAGTTTAGTGGGCCTGGCTAGCTCTTTGGCCTACAATGAGCAGTTCTTC,TRBV28,-,-,TRBJ2-1
CASSYVRQGVYEQYF,TGTGCCAGCAGTTACGTCCGACAGGGGGTCTACGAGCAGTACTTC,TRBV6-6,TRBD1,-,TRBJ2-7
CASSSSSPIYNTEAFF,TGTGCCAGCAGTTCGAGTTCGCCGATTTACAACACTGAAGCTTTCTTT,TRBV6-5,-,-,TRBJ1-1
CASSLAGGDIQYF,TGTGCCAGCAGTCTAGCGGGAGGGGACATTCAGTACTTC,TRBV12-3/TRBV12-4,TRBD2,once,TRBJ2-4
CASTQRRPNTGELFF,TGTGCCAGCACCCAACGGAGGCCGAACACCGGGGAGCTGTTTTTT,TRBV6-5,-,-,TRBJ2-2
CASSGRGGNEKLFF,TGTGCCAGCAGCGGACGCGGGGGAAATGAAAAACTGTTTTTT,TRBV5-8,-,-,TRBJ1-4
CASSSWGDYGYTF,TGTGCCAGTAGCAGTTGGGGGGACTATGGCTACACCTTC,TRBV7-9,-,-,TRBJ1-2
CASSPRTGGEETQYF,TGTGCCAGCAGTCCGCGGACAGGGGGCGAGGAGACCCAGTACTTC,TRBV7-9,TRBD1,-,TRBJ2-5
CSVQTGAATEAFF,TGCAGCGTCCAGACAGGCGCCGCTACTGAAGCTTTCTTT,TRBV29-1,-,-,TRBJ1-1
CASSLTGEGEKLFF,TGTGCCAGCAGTTTAACCGGGGAGGGTGAAAAACTGTTTTTT,TRBV27,-,-,TRBJ1-4
CASSFEVREDEKLFF,TGTGCCAGTAGTTTCGAGGTCCGGGAAGATGAAAAACTGTTTTTT,TRBV19,-,once,TRBJ1-4
CASSSDRVNTEAFF,TGTGCCAGCAGCTCCGACAGGGTGAACACTGAAGCTTTCTTT,TRBV7-3,TRBD1,-,TRBJ1-1
CASSLGGADTQYF,TGTGCCAGCAGCTTAGGAGGTGCAGATACGCAGTATTTT,TRBV11-3,-,-,TRBJ2-3
CASTSRGGGSTDTQYF,TGCGCCAGCACCTCCCGGGGCGGGGGTAGCACAGATACGCAGTATTTT,TRBV5-1,TRBD2,-,TRBJ2-3
CASSIWDRGIPNQETQYF,TGTGCCAGTAGTATATGGGACAGGGGTATCCCCAACCAGGAGACCCAGTACTTC,TRBV19,TRBD1,-,TRBJ2-5
CASSWTATNSPLHF,TGTGCCAGCAGCTGGACAGCTACAAATTCACCCCTCCACTTT,TRBV7-2,-,-,TRBJ1-6
CASSSVGRGGTDTQYF,TGTGCCAGCAGCTCCGTCGGGCGGGGGGGCACAGATACGCAGTATTTT,TRBV7-2,TRBD2,-,TRBJ2-3